This TCR beta chain was obtained from a study of monozygotic twins with inflammatory bowel disease. Findings and caveats of the study: Especially with disease activity, IBD patients shared fewer clonotypes with others than healthy twins did. Cells of different T cell subtypes could not be told apart.

Comment on this clonotype: The antigen is undetermined.

For both chains, the TCRalpha and TCRbeta cDNA went through two nested PCRs of about 17 and 10 cycles. Following a re-call of the 5' RACE reads, TCRdb has one entry per CDR3 protein and lacks DNA. Listed are approximately 300,000 distinct CDR3 sequences; roughly 5.3% falls within the top ten. The sequenced material came from blood. This receptor was identified in a human donor with ulcerative colitis or Crohn's disease, or a healthy co-twin of an affected twin (not recorded which).

This CDR3 reads CASFSGAVSNEQFF. This rearrangement joins TRBV19 to TRBJ2-1; TCRdb's D call of TRBD1 is untestable without DNA. The germline V gene encodes CDR1 LNHDA and CDR2 SQIVND (reference sequence). This CDR3 is 14 amino acids long. The full variable domain, its missing parts supplied by reference TRBV19 and TRBJ2-1, is DGGITQSPKYLFRKEGQNVTLSCEQNLNHDAMYWYRQDPGQGLRLIYYSQIVNDFQKGDIAEGYSVSREKKESFPLTVTSAQKNPTAFYLCASFSGAVSNEQFFGPGTRLTVL.